This T cell receptor beta chain was found in a study of T cell changes during pregnancy in multiple sclerosis (dated by TCRdb to 2018 to 2020). Describing the broader study: Changes in the T cell repertoire over the course of pregnancy were examined in this study in women with multiple sclerosis.

As for this clone: What this receptor recognizes is not known. No clone much larger than this one lies a single base away; base qualities are absent.

The library came from the immunoSEQ multiplex PCR assay. TCRdb obtained this table from immuneACCESS and retained in-frame rearrangements with V and J assigned. These tables miss some clones; where compared with another copy, unresolved V genes account for less than half of the shortfall, and the remainder is unexplained. Here the sample has about 97,000 clones; about nine tenths occur a single time. The ten largest clonotypes hold about 3.1% of the sample. CDR1 and CDR2 were assigned from the germline V gene as SNHLY and FYNNEI. V and J are truncated by 1 base and 0 bases respectively, leaving an intervening sequence of 17 bases. From the cysteine through the phenylalanine, the CDR3 covers 18 amino acids. Here the CDR3 DNA is all that survives: 54 bases in frame from base 1.

The chain joins TRBV2 to TRBJ2-3; TRBD2 is a possible D gene, resting on 6 matching bases. The starting material was peripheral blood, obtained in the second trimester of pregnancy. This receptor was taken from a female donor with multiple sclerosis, enrolled in a pregnancy study. The DNA reads as follows: TGTGCCAGCAGTGAAGGCCCCTGGGACTCCGTAAGCACAGATACGCAGTATTTT. This translates into CASSEGPWDSVSTDTQYF.